This TCR beta chain was recovered during a study of molecular identifiers for immune sequencing clone quantification. In the study overall: Replicates partitioned RNA from roughly 21,000 or 96,000 naive CD8 cells into five parts, sequencing four. The study's findings and limits: For effector cells, clones above 20 RNA copies held over 98% of molecules; for naive cells, under 1%. Barcode sharing among identical TCR molecules could make large clones appear smaller.

The CDR3 sequence is 15 residues long. CDR1 LGHNA and CDR2 YNFKEQ come from the germline V gene. The trim removed 4 bases at V and 3 bases at J, leaving 9 bases unmatched. Sorting selected naive CD8 T cells with a CD8+CD4-CCR7+CD45RA+ phenotype. At least ten counts were recorded for this clonotype. The antigen is undetermined. TCRdb itself ran the PCR reads through MiXCR, one entry per CDR3 protein. Here the sample spans a few hundred thousand distinct CDR3 sequences, 20% to 25% being singletons. This TCR was sampled from a human donor in good health. Some libraries in this study had Jurkat cell RNA spiked in. Sequenced: naive CD8+ T cells from blood, with Jurkat cell RNA spiked in. As to subset: FACS-sorted CD8+CD4-CCR7+CD45RA+ naive T cells. This sequence joins TRBV4-2 and TRBJ2-7; 7 positions match TRBD1. As DNA, the CDR3 is TGTGCCAGCAGCCCCGACAGGGACACGCACTACGAGCAGTACTTC. Its protein is CASSPDRDTHYEQYF.